This T cell receptor (beta chain) was sequenced for a study of cytomegalovirus exposure and HLA in healthy donors. Study conclusions and caveats: Common viral pathogens seemed, in a later analysis, to connect with several of the most significant clusters.

A remark on this clone: Antigen specificity is unknown.

The PCR was carried out with 60 Vbeta primers and 13 Jbeta primers. Clones were read by immunoSEQ multiplex PCR, and TCRdb kept only the in-frame ones, dropping some. In the table there are 140,000 to 150,000 clones, roughly three quarters of which are singletons. What was sequenced was PBMCs. The TCR sequence derives from a man between 60 and 75 years old in good health and CMV-seronegative.

The CDR3, as DNA: TGTGCCAGCAGCCTGGGACAGCTGAACACCGGGGAGCTGTTTTTT. Translated, it gives CASSLGQLNTGELFF. The chain links TRBV5-8 to TRBJ2-2; 7 bases match TRBD1. V gave up 4 bases and J gave up 1 base; unmatched junction bases: 4. CDR1 and CDR2 from the germline V gene are SGHTS and YDEGEE. This CDR3 comprises 15 residues.